These 32 T cell receptor beta chains came from one sample sequenced in a study of blood T cell repertoires in COVID-19. Sequencing used immunoSEQ multiplex PCR; TCRdb keeps in-frame clones, though not all of them. Here the sample spans 95,000 to 110,000 clones, roughly 87% being singletons. Sequenced input: peripheral blood. These receptor sequences come from a man aged 50 to 59 in a cohort sampled during active COVID-19.

This clone was observed a few times. The rearrangement joins TRBV5-5 to TRBJ2-3; D gene unclear. Trimming removed 4 bases at V and 7 bases at J, with 10 bases between. The CDR3 has 12 residues. Germline CDR1 and CDR2: SGHKS and YYEKEE (reference sequence). In DNA form, the CDR3 reads TGTGCCAGCAGCATGGCGGTTAATACGCAGTATTTT. Its protein is CASSMAVNTQYF.

This clone came up a few times. The V gene is TRBV5-1, the J gene TRBJ2-7, with 7 bases aligning to TRBD1. Trimming removed 0 bases from V and 0 bases from J; junction bases left unmatched: 3. Germline V CDR1 and CDR2: SGHRS, YFSETQ. The CDR3 totals 15 residues. The CDR3 bases are TGCGCCAGCAGCTTGGTACAGGGGAGCTCCTACGAGCAGTACTTC. Protein sequence: CASSLVQGSSYEQYF.

The chain carries TRBV6-5 and TRBJ2-7; maybe TRBD1 (7 bases). Germline V gene data show CDR1 as MNHEY and CDR2 as SVGAGI. There are 15 residues in the CDR3. V shed 7 bases and J shed 5 bases, with 21 bases lying between them. CDR3 bases: TGTGCCAGCACCCTCAGGGGGGACAGTGCCGACGAGCAGTACGTC. Protein: CASTLRGDSADEQYV.

This clone is a singleton in its sample. The chain is built from TRBV5-1 and TRBJ1-1; perhaps TRBD1 as D (5 bases). This CDR3 spans 13 amino acids. Germline V gene data show CDR1 as SGHRS and CDR2 as YFSETQ. V lost 6 bases and J lost 4, with 13 bases in between. The CDR3 here is CASTGAAGTEAFF. The CDR3 DNA is TGCGCCAGCACCGGGGCAGCGGGCACTGAAGCTTTCTTT.

This clone was observed a handful of times. The chain recombines TRBV7-8 with TRBJ2-7; TRBD1 aligns across 8 bases. V was pared by 1 base and J by 2 bases, with 4 bases of the junction left unmatched. The CDR3 is 15 residues long. CDR1 and CDR2 from the germline V gene are SGHVS and FQNEAQ. CDR3 region: CASSLGRGQAYEQYV. The DNA for the CDR3 is TGTGCCAGCAGCTTAGGCCGGGGACAGGCCTACGAGCAGTACGTC.

The J gene is TRBJ2-1, the V gene TRBV25-1; 9 nucleotides agree with TRBD2. The J segment lost 9 bases and the V segment lost 6 bases, leaving 12 bases of the junction unmatched. CDR1 and CDR2 from the germline V gene are MGHDK and SYGVNS. The CDR3 is 15 residues long. The CDR3 DNA is TGTGCCAGCAGCCTCCCGGGACTAGCAGCCAGTGAGCAGTTCTTC. Its translation is CASSLPGLAASEQFF.

CDR3 sequence: CASSLYWITGLRIGNEQFF. In nucleotides, the CDR3 is TGTGCCAGCAGCTTATACTGGATAACGGGTTTGAGGATAGGCAATGAGCAGTTCTTC. The chain combines TRBV7-2 with TRBJ2-1; D remains ambiguous. V lost 2 bases and J 6 bases, leaving 26 bases between the germline ends. This CDR3 contains 19 residues. Germline V CDR1 and CDR2: SGHTA, FQGNSA.

The rearrangement joins TRBV21-1 to TRBJ1-3; the table's D call, TRBD1, was not checked against the DNA. TRBV21-1 is a listed pseudogene. The CDR3 is 18 residues long. The CDR3 protein is CASSMRDRGLRSGNTIYF. For the CDR3, the DNA is TGTGCCAGCAGCATGCGGGACAGGGGCCTGCGCTCTGGAAACACCATATATTTT.

The V call is TRBV11-3, the J call TRBJ2-7; 9 nucleotides match TRBD1. Losses at the gene ends were 1 base for V and 5 bases for J; bases not matched to a gene: 6. The germline gives CDR1 SGHNT, CDR2 YENEEA. This CDR3 is built from 15 residues. CDR3 sequence (DNA): TGTGCCAGCAGCTTAGGCTGGACAGGGGACCACGAGCAGTACTTC. It codes for CASSLGWTGDHEQYF.

V usage is TRBV5-1 and J usage is TRBJ1-1, with D perhaps matching TRBD1 (5 bases). The V end lost 3 bases, the J end lost 1 base, and 10 bases lay between the germline ends. CDR3 size: 14 residues. CDR1 is SGHRS and CDR2 is YFSETQ in the germline V gene. The CDR3 is CASSSGEGNTEAFF. The CDR3 nucleotides are TGCGCCAGCAGCTCGGGGGAAGGGAACACTGAAGCTTTCTTT.

The chain carries TRBV4-1 and TRBJ1-6, with 8 nucleotides matching TRBD1. V gave up 5 bases and J gave up 5 bases; unmatched junction bases: 2. CDR1 is MGHRA, CDR2 YSYEKL, per germline. This CDR3 spans 14 amino acids. The CDR3 spells CASSLQGDNSPLHF. CDR3 DNA: TGCGCCAGCAGCTTACAGGGGGATAATTCACCCCTCCACTTT.

The chain uses TRBV5-1 and TRBJ1-1; 9 nucleotides agree with TRBD1. This CDR3 is built from 13 residues. Germline trimming cut 3 bases from V and 4 bases from J; bases unmatched to any gene: 1. CDR1 is SGHRS, CDR2 YFSETQ, per germline. Here the CDR3 reads CASSSTGGTEAFF. For the CDR3, the DNA is TGCGCCAGCAGCTCGACAGGGGGCACTGAAGCTTTCTTT.

About this clone: Compared with germline, one end of the junction differs, possibly owing to a read error. J is TRBJ2-5 and V is TRBV5-4, with a possible D match to TRBD2 (7 bases). Per the germline V gene, CDR1 is SGHNT and CDR2 is YYREEE (reference sequence). The CDR3 runs 14 residues. The CDR3: CASSPPGGQKTQYF. The CDR3 DNA is TGTGCCAGCAGCCCCCCGGGGGGCCAAAAGACCCAGTACTTC.

The chain joins TRBV2 to TRBJ2-1; a possible D gene is TRBD1 (5 bases). Deletions cut 6 bases from V and 8 bases from J, with 20 bases between. CDR1 and CDR2 from the germline V gene are SNHLY and FYNNEI. The CDR3 contains 15 residues. The CDR3 reads CASRPGSQIRDEQFF. The CDR3 nucleotides read TGTGCCAGCAGACCAGGGTCTCAGATAAGGGATGAGCAGTTCTTC.

The J gene is TRBJ1-4, the V gene TRBV7-9, with D possibly TRBD1 on 5 matching bases. Trimming took off 1 base at V and 6 bases at J, with 9 bases between the two ends. Per germline, CDR1 SEHNR and CDR2 FQNEAQ (reference sequence). CDR3 length: 14 residues. The DNA for the CDR3 is TGTGCCAGCAGCTTAGGGCAGGGTTATGAAAAACTGTTTTTT. It codes for CASSLGQGYEKLFF. Complete variable domain (other parts from reference TRBV7-9 and TRBJ1-4): DTGVSQNPRHKITKRGQNVTFRCDPISEHNRLYWYRQTLGQGPEFLTYFQNEAQLEKSRLLSDRFSAERPKGSFSTLEIQRTEQGDSAMYLCASSLGQGYEKLFFGSGTQLSVL.

This chain uses TRBV3-1 (or the pseudogene TRBV3-2) with TRBJ2-5, with TRBD2 identical over 8 bases. Trimming cost V 8 bases and J 3 bases; bases outside gene matches: 5. This CDR3 region has 13 residues. Germline V gives CDR1 LGHDT, CDR2 YNNKEL (reference sequence). CDR3 protein: CASGLAGKETQYF. The DNA for the CDR3 is TGTGCCAGCGGACTAGCCGGGAAAGAGACCCAGTACTTC.

The chain couples TRBV6-5 to TRBJ2-5; D is perhaps TRBD1 (6 bases). This CDR3 spans 16 amino acids. In germline, CDR1 is MNHEY, CDR2 SVGAGI. V shed 2 bases and J shed 2 bases, with 15 bases lying between them. CDR3 loop: CASSYTGQNLQETQYF. The DNA for the CDR3 is TGTGCCAGCAGTTACACCGGACAGAATTTACAAGAGACCCAGTACTTC.

The rearrangement links TRBV11-1 to TRBJ2-3; 9 nucleotides align to TRBD1. Trimming at V came to 5 bases and at J to 2 bases, leaving 2 bases not matched to a gene. Germline V gives CDR1 SGHAT, CDR2 FQDESV (reference sequence). This CDR3 has 14 residues. The CDR3 loop reads CASSRDRDTDTQYF. CDR3 nucleotides: TGTGCCAGCAGCCGGGACAGGGACACAGATACGCAGTATTTT.

The gene calls are TRBV5-1 and TRBJ2-1; D is possibly TRBD2 (5 bases). Germline CDR1 and CDR2: SGHRS and YFSETQ. The CDR3 covers 16 residues. V lost 4 bases to trimming and J lost 4 bases, with 18 bases between them. CDR3 DNA sequence: TGCGCCAGCAGCCTCGCTAGCCTTGGGTTATACAATGAGCAGTTCTTC. This codes for CASSLASLGLYNEQFF.

The J gene is TRBJ1-4, the V gene TRBV20-1; TRBD1 matches 7 bases. The V and J ends lost 3 bases and 7 bases, in that order; junction bases with no gene match: 11. Germline V lookup: CDR1 DFQATT, CDR2 SNEGSKA (reference sequence). The CDR3 contains 15 residues. The CDR3 DNA reads TGCAGTGCTAGTGGCCCGACAGGGAAGGGTGAAAAACTGTTTTTT. Protein product: CSASGPTGKGEKLFF.

The chain carries TRBV19 and TRBJ2-6, with a weak D call TRBD1 (5 bases). The CDR3 is 16 residues long. Germline CDR1 LNHDA, CDR2 SQIVND (reference sequence). V shed 7 bases and J shed 2 bases, with 15 bases lying between them. In DNA, the CDR3 is TGTGCCAGTAAGGGCAGGGATTACCCTGGGGCCAACGTCCTGACTTTC. As protein: CASKGRDYPGANVLTF.

This chain uses TRBV5-1 with TRBJ2-1, with 10 bases that match TRBD1. The CDR3 is 16 amino acids. Germline CDR1 reads SGHRS; CDR2 reads YFSETQ. Losses at the gene ends were 4 bases for V and 8 bases for J; bases not matched to a gene: 12. The CDR3 DNA reads TGCGCCAGCAGCGGATGGACAGGGGGACTAAGCGATGAGCAGTTCTTC. Translating gives CASSGWTGGLSDEQFF.

The chain couples TRBV19 to TRBJ2-3; 10 bases agree with TRBD1. This CDR3 comprises 16 residues. Germline V CDR1 and CDR2: LNHDA, SQIVND (reference sequence). The V and J ends lost 1 base and 3 bases, in that order; junction bases with no gene match: 4. Here the CDR3 DNA reads TGTGCCAGTAGTATAGTCGGGACAGGGGTTACAGATACGCAGTATTTT. Translating gives CASSIVGTGVTDTQYF.

This chain joins TRBV19 and TRBJ1-2, with 8 bases that match TRBD1. Germline V gene data show CDR1 as LNHDA and CDR2 as SQIVND (reference sequence). The trim removed 5 bases at V and 8 bases at J, leaving 7 bases unmatched. The CDR3 consists of 13 residues. The CDR3 here is CASSPQGAWGYTF. CDR3 nucleotides: TGTGCCAGTAGTCCCCAGGGGGCGTGGGGCTACACCTTC.

The V gene is TRBV5-1, the J gene TRBJ1-6; possibly TRBD1 for D (5 bases). Germline values: CDR1 SGHRS, CDR2 YFSETQ. The CDR3 loop spans 14 amino acids. V was shortened by 0 bases and J by 6 bases, with 7 bases between the two germline ends. The CDR3 loop is CASSLVQGNSPLHF. Written as DNA, the CDR3 is TGCGCCAGCAGCTTGGTTCAGGGTAATTCACCCCTCCACTTT.

The chain uses TRBV7-9 and TRBJ2-7, with 8 nucleotides matching TRBD1. This CDR3 spans 16 amino acids. J gave up 9 bases and V 5 bases, and 18 bases lay outside the gene matches. Germline loops: CDR1 SEHNR, CDR2 FQNEAQ (reference sequence). CDR3 bases: TGTGCCAGCAGCCAATCTTTCCGCGACAGGGGTCGCCGGCAGTACTTC. Its translation is CASSQSFRDRGRRQYF.

The chain links TRBV5-1 to TRBJ1-1; tentatively, D is TRBD1 (6 bases). The V gene lost 0 bases and the J gene lost 1 base, with 13 bases spanning the gap. The germline V gene has CDR1 SGHRS and CDR2 YFSETQ. The CDR3 runs to 16 residues. The CDR3 region is CASSLAWGQKNTEAFF. The CDR3 region has the DNA TGCGCCAGCAGCTTGGCCTGGGGGCAAAAGAACACTGAAGCTTTCTTT.

As for this clone: Within the sample, other DNA sequences also encode this same CDR3. The J gene is TRBJ2-2, the V gene TRBV7-9, with TRBD2 matching over 10 bases. Germline trimming cut 5 bases from V and 0 bases from J; bases unmatched to any gene: 12. Germline V gives CDR1 SEHNR, CDR2 FQNEAQ (reference sequence). The CDR3 has 19 residues. The CDR3 DNA reads as TGTGCCAGCAGCCCACGGGGGAGCGGGGGGGCATCGAACACCGGGGAGCTGTTTTTT. Encoded protein: CASSPRGSGGASNTGELFF.

CDR3 sequence: CASSLNRLPGNTIYF. In DNA, the CDR3 is TGTGCCAGTAGTCTGAACAGGTTACCTGGAAACACCATATATTTT. J is TRBJ1-3 and V is TRBV19, with a weak D call TRBD1 (5 bases). Germline CDR1 LNHDA, CDR2 SQIVND (reference sequence). The CDR3 extends over 15 amino acids. Trimming removed 5 bases from V and 2 bases from J, with 13 bases in between.

This clone was counted once. The chain links TRBV27 to TRBJ1-2; the D is unclear. The ends were cut back, 2 bases at V and 2 bases at J, with 15 bases in the middle. The CDR3 loop spans 16 amino acids. Germline loops: CDR1 MNHEY, CDR2 SMNVEV (reference sequence). This chain's CDR3 is CASSLNGIGENYGYTF. As DNA, the CDR3 is TGTGCCAGCAGTTTAAACGGTATAGGAGAAAACTATGGCTACACCTTC.

The genes are TRBV7-2 and TRBJ2-5, with D uncertain. The germline V gene has CDR1 SGHTA and CDR2 FQGNSA. This CDR3 comprises 15 residues. V was cut by 1 base and J by 5 bases, with 14 bases left in between. This chain's CDR3 is CASSLGRAQRETQYF. DNA for the CDR3: TGTGCCAGCAGCTTAGGCCGAGCGCAAAGGGAGACCCAGTACTTC.

V and J are TRBV14 and TRBJ1-1; 7 bases are a match to TRBD1. Per the germline V gene, CDR1 is SGHDN and CDR2 is FVKESK. V shed 0 bases and J 3 bases; nucleotides not matched to a gene: 4. The CDR3 runs 15 residues. The CDR3 here is CASSQETGVDTEAFF. The CDR3 DNA sequence: TGTGCCAGCAGCCAAGAAACAGGGGTGGACACTGAAGCTTTCTTT.